This T cell receptor beta chain derives from a study of T-cell reconstitution after alpha-beta-depleted transplantation in children. In germline, CDR1 is MNHNS, CDR2 SASEGT. The CDR3 is 15 amino acids. V lost 5 bases and J 2 bases, leaving 16 bases between the germline ends. This clonotype has a handful of counts. During its preparation, the TCRbeta library received unique molecular identifiers. In TCRdb, the PCR reads were re-called with MiXCR into one record per CDR3 protein. The sample consists of hundreds of thousands of distinct CDR3 sequences, under 15% of them appearing once. This sequence joins TRBV6-1 and TRBJ2-7, with D possibly matching TRBD1 (6 bases). The sample in question was PBMCs from the stem cell graft donor, obtained from the stem cell graft. This sequence originates from a human donor who donated a stem cell graft to a child with combined immunodeficiency. In DNA form, the CDR3 reads TGTGCCAGCAGTCCATATTCAGGGGCCCCCTACGAGCAGTACTTC. Residues: CASSPYSGAPYEQYF.